This T cell receptor (beta chain) is drawn from a study of cytomegalovirus exposure and HLA in healthy donors. Comment on this clone: Its antigen is undetermined.

CDR3 length: 15 residues. Germline trimming cut 4 bases from V and 2 bases from J; bases unmatched to any gene: 4. Germline V CDR1 and CDR2: SGHRS, YFSETQ. Findings and limits, study-wide: Researchers reported in a later analysis that common viral pathogens appeared linked to several top clusters.

Primers: 60 Vbeta forward and 13 Jbeta reverse. Profiled with immunoSEQ multiplex PCR; TCRdb holds only in-frame clones, not every one. The table shows approximately 160,000 clones, with approximately 71% occurring only once. This clonotype originated in a man aged 50-60 years in good health and CMV-seronegative. The genes are TRBV5-1 and TRBJ1-4; 8 bases map to TRBD1. Specimen: PBMCs. CDR3 nucleotides: TGCGCCAGCAGCATAGGGGACAGGACTAATGAAAAACTGTTTTTT. This gives the protein CASSIGDRTNEKLFF.